This passage covers 22 T cell receptor beta chains from one sample sequenced in a study of technical replicates of blood from a few donors. Sequenced by immunoSEQ multiplex PCR; TCRdb stores in-frame clones only, minus some. In the table there are 74,000 or so clones, 85% to 95% of which are singletons. The sample consisted of T cells isolated from PBMCs. The receptors here all came from a human donor in good health.

The CDR3 reads CASSLYATGRETQYF. The CDR3 DNA follows: TGTGCCAGCAGCTTATACGCGACAGGGAGGGAGACCCAGTACTTC. This chain connects TRBV11-2 to TRBJ2-5, with D perhaps matching TRBD1 (7 bases). V gave up 2 bases and J gave up 5 bases, with 15 bases separating them. The CDR3 consists of 15 residues. Germline V gene sequence: CDR1 SGHAT, CDR2 FQNNGV.

This chain links TRBV19 with TRBJ1-2, with unresolved D. The CDR3 covers 11 residues. Germline CDR1 and CDR2: LNHDA and SQIVND (reference sequence). V was trimmed by 6 bases and J by 7 bases, leaving 9 bases between them. In DNA form, the CDR3 reads TGTGCCAGTAGGACTTCTAGTGGCTACACCTTC. Amino acid sequence: CASRTSSGYTF.

This chain links TRBV2 with TRBJ2-5; 8 bases map to TRBD1. The germline V gene has CDR1 SNHLY and CDR2 FYNNEI. This CDR3 has 15 amino acids. V was pared by 5 bases and J by 0 bases, with 5 bases of the junction left unmatched. The CDR3 here is CASSRDRLYQETQYF. The DNA of the CDR3 is TGTGCCAGCAGTCGGGACAGGTTGTACCAAGAGACCCAGTACTTC.

This chain joins TRBV5-6 and TRBJ2-7; D perhaps matches TRBD1 (6 bases). Germline V gene sequence: CDR1 SGHDT, CDR2 YYEEEE. CDR3 length: 14 residues. The ends were cut back, 3 bases at V and 2 bases at J, with 12 bases in the middle. For the CDR3, the DNA is TGTGCCAGCAGCTCTCCAGGGGTCACCTACGAGCAGTACTTC. It translates to CASSSPGVTYEQYF.

This rearrangement joins TRBV27 to TRBJ2-7; TRBD2 matches at 7 bases. Germline assignment: CDR1 MNHEY and CDR2 SMNVEV (reference sequence). J gave up 9 bases and V 5 bases, and 10 bases lay outside the gene matches. This CDR3 region has 13 residues. CDR3 amino acids: CASSPGTTTRQYF. The CDR3 DNA reads as TGTGCCAGCAGTCCCGGGACTACCACCCGGCAGTACTTC.

The chain joins TRBV5-1 to TRBJ2-1; 8 bases align to TRBD2. With 1 base clipped from V and 9 bases from J, the junction kept 9 bases outside the gene matches. There are 15 residues in the CDR3. The germline CDR1 and CDR2 sequences are SGHRS and YFSETQ. The CDR3 sequence: CASSLRSGSEGEQFF. CDR3 DNA: TGCGCCAGCAGCTTGCGCAGCGGGAGCGAAGGTGAGCAGTTCTTC.

The chain recombines TRBV18 with TRBJ1-1; TRBD1 aligns across 8 bases. V was clipped by 8 bases and J by 5 bases; unmatched bases: 10. CDR3 size: 14 residues. Germline CDR1 KGHSH, CDR2 LQKENI. CDR3 loop: CASQTGQGGTEAFF. The DNA for the CDR3 is TGTGCCAGCCAGACCGGACAGGGAGGGACTGAAGCTTTCTTT. Variable domain in full (rest from reference TRBV18 and TRBJ1-1): NAGVMQNPRHLVRRRGQEARLRCSPMKGHSHVYWYRQLPEEGLKFMVYLQKENIIDESGMPKERFSAEFPKEGPSILRIQQVVRGDSAAYFCASQTGQGGTEAFFGQGTRLTVV.

This chain uses TRBV27 with TRBJ2-7; perhaps TRBD2 as D (6 bases). CDR1 and CDR2 (germline): MNHEY, SMNVEV (reference sequence). The CDR3 is 16 residues long. The germline V and J ends were trimmed by 3 bases and 5 bases, with 20 bases remaining between them. The DNA for the CDR3 is TGTGCCAGCAGTTTTGCGGCGGGATGGGGTTATGACGAGCAGTACTTC. It translates to CASSFAAGWGYDEQYF.

This chain joins TRBV2 and TRBJ2-5, with D possibly being TRBD2 (7 bases). The V end lost 7 bases, the J end lost 3 bases, and 12 bases lay between the germline ends. Germline loops: CDR1 SNHLY, CDR2 FYNNEI. The CDR3 length is 13 residues. CDR3 loop: CASKGGTEETQYF. The CDR3 bases are TGTGCCAGCAAGGGGGGGACGGAAGAGACCCAGTACTTC.

This chain joins TRBV4-2 and TRBJ1-5, with a weak D call TRBD1 (6 bases). Trimming removed 1 base from V and 8 bases from J, with 18 bases in between. Germline V lookup: CDR1 LGHNA, CDR2 YNFKEQ. This CDR3 contains 16 residues. In DNA form, the CDR3 reads TGTGCCAGCAGCCAAGTTGGATTACAGGGAAAGGAGCCCCAGCATTTT. As protein: CASSQVGLQGKEPQHF.

The V gene is TRBV5-1, the J gene TRBJ1-5, with a weak D call TRBD1 (6 bases). Trimming stripped 0 bases from V and 4 bases from J, with 14 bases between. Germline V gives CDR1 SGHRS, CDR2 YFSETQ. The CDR3 contains 16 residues. The CDR3 DNA sequence: TGCGCCAGCAGCTTGGAATCAGGGGTTGGGAATCAGCCCCAGCATTTT. Its translation: CASSLESGVGNQPQHF.

V gene TRBV30 combines with J gene TRBJ2-3; 9 bases map to TRBD2. Losses at the gene ends were 5 bases for V and 2 bases for J; bases not matched to a gene: 8. The CDR3 loop spans 15 amino acids. Per germline, CDR1 GTSNPN and CDR2 SVGIG (reference sequence). CDR3 loop: CAWDRIAGATDTQYF. As DNA, the CDR3 is TGTGCCTGGGACCGGATAGCGGGAGCCACAGATACGCAGTATTTT.

J is TRBJ1-4 and V is TRBV28; weak D call: TRBD1 (6 bases). Trimming removed 6 bases from V and 0 bases from J, with 17 bases in between. The CDR3 totals 17 residues. The germline gives CDR1 MDHEN, CDR2 SYDVKM. The DNA of the CDR3 is TGTGCCAGCAGCCGACCGGGGGGCGGACCAACTAATGAAAAACTGTTTTTT. Translated: CASSRPGGGPTNEKLFF.

This clone was detected once. This chain links TRBV5-6 with TRBJ2-2; D unresolved. Germline CDR1 reads SGHDT; CDR2 reads YYEEEE. The CDR3 has 12 amino acids. V dropped 0 bases and J dropped 10 bases, with 7 bases sitting between them. Here the CDR3 reads CASSLVLAELFF. DNA of the CDR3: TGTGCCAGCAGCTTGGTCCTGGCGGAGCTGTTTTTT.

The chain employs TRBV4-3 and TRBJ2-5; tentatively, D is TRBD1 (5 bases). CDR3 size: 17 residues. The V end lost 0 bases, the J end lost 5 bases, and 19 bases lay between the germline ends. Looked up from germline, CDR1 is LGHNA and CDR2 is YSLEER. CDR3 in amino acids: CASSQDNSQGSGETQYF. CDR3 nucleotides: TGCGCCAGCAGCCAAGATAACTCTCAGGGAAGTGGGGAGACCCAGTACTTC.

J is TRBJ2-3 and V is TRBV5-1; D remains ambiguous. The CDR3 is 12 amino acids. Germline CDR1 is SGHRS and CDR2 is YFSETQ. Trimming pared 6 bases from V and 4 bases from J, leaving 9 bases between. The CDR3 region has the DNA TGCGCCAGCAAAATTAACTCAGATACGCAGTATTTT. Translated, it gives CASKINSDTQYF.

The V call is TRBV4-1, the J call TRBJ2-5; TRBD1 might be the D (5 bases). The end of the DNA aligns better with TRBJ2-7, so the J call may be wrong. This CDR3 is built from 14 residues. Germline values: CDR1 MGHRA, CDR2 YSYEKL. The CDR3 nucleotides read TGCGCCAGCAGCCAAGTCTCCAGGGATCGCGAGCAGTACTTC. It is translated as CASSQVSRDREQYF.

This clone was counted once. The chain is built from TRBV6-6 and TRBJ2-3; weak D call: TRBD2 (7 bases). The CDR3 contains 16 residues. Germline V gene sequence: CDR1 MNHNY, CDR2 SVGAGI (reference sequence). The V end was cut by 0 bases, the J end by 0 bases, with 10 bases between. The CDR3 here is CASSYSGGASTDTQYF. As DNA, the CDR3 is TGTGCCAGCAGTTACTCGGGGGGGGCTAGCACAGATACGCAGTATTTT.

The chain is built from TRBV9 and TRBJ2-3, with D hard to call. From germline, CDR1 is SGDLS and CDR2 YYNGEE. V lost 0 bases and J lost 0, with 11 bases in between. The CDR3 has 16 amino acids. The CDR3 region is CASSVDGSASTDTQYF. The CDR3 coding sequence is TGTGCCAGCAGCGTAGACGGGTCCGCTAGCACAGATACGCAGTATTTT.

This clone was detected only once. This chain's CDR3 is CASSFGGNTEAFF. The CDR3, as DNA: TGTGCCAGCAGCTTCGGGGGGAACACTGAAGCTTTCTTT. This chain links TRBV7-8 with TRBJ1-1; D is perhaps TRBD1 (5 bases). CDR1 is SGHVS, CDR2 FQNEAQ, per germline. The CDR3 is 13 amino acids. Trimming took off 3 bases at V and 1 base at J, with 6 bases between the two ends.

The chain couples TRBV7-3 to TRBJ2-3; 8 bases agree with TRBD2. J gave up 5 bases and V 1 base, and 2 bases lay outside the gene matches. Germline loops: CDR1 SGHTA, CDR2 FQGTGA. This CDR3 is built from 14 residues. CDR3 DNA sequence: TGTGCCAGCAGCTTAATCCTAGCGGGAGATACGCAGTATTTT. It specifies CASSLILAGDTQYF.

This chain uses TRBV28 with TRBJ1-1; D call uncertain. Per germline, CDR1 MDHEN and CDR2 SYDVKM. This CDR3 comprises 12 residues. The germline V and J ends were trimmed by 4 bases and 8 bases, with 11 bases remaining between them. The DNA of the CDR3 is TGTGCCAGCAGTTCCCCGTTTATAGAAGCTTTCTTT. This sequence encodes CASSSPFIEAFF.